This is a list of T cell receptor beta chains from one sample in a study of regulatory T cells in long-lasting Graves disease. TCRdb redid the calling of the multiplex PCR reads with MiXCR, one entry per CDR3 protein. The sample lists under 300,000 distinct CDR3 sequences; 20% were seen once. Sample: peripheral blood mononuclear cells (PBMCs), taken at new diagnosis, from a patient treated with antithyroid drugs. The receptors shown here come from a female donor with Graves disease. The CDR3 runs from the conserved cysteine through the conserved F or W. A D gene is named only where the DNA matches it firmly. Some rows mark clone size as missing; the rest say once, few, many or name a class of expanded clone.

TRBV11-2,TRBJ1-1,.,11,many,CASRFGTEAFF,TGTGCCAGCAGGTTCGGGACGGAAGCTTTCTTT
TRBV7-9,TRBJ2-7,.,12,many,CASSSRQYEQYF,TGTGCCAGCAGCAGTAGGCAGTACGAGCAGTACTTC
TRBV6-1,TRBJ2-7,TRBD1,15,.,CASSDPGQGNYEQYF,TGTGCCAGCAGTGACCCGGGACAGGGTAACTACGAGCAGTACTTC
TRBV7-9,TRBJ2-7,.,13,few,CASSYGSPYEQYF,TGTGCCAGCAGCTATGGAAGTCCCTACGAGCAGTACTTC
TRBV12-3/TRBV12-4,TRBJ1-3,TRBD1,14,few,CASRIRDRGNTIYF,TGTGCCAGCAGAATCCGGGACAGGGGAAACACCATATATTTT
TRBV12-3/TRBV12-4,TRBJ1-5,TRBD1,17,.,CASRAGTGPYSNQPQHF,TGTGCCAGCAGAGCCGGGACAGGGCCATATAGCAATCAGCCCCAGCATTTT
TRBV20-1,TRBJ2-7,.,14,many,CSARGDGGNYEQYF,TGCAGTGCTAGGGGTGACGGTGGGAACTACGAGCAGTACTTC
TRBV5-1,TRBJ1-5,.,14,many,CASSLDGQEQPQHF,TGCGCCAGCAGCTTGGACGGGCAAGAGCAGCCCCAGCATTTT
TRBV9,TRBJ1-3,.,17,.,CASSVGQGPFSGNTIYF,TGTGCCAGCAGCGTGGGCCAGGGTCCTTTCTCTGGAAACACCATATATTTT
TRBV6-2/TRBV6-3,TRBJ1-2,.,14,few,CASSYSTPSYGYTF,TGTGCCAGCAGTTATTCTACTCCGTCCTATGGCTACACCTTC
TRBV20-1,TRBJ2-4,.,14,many,CSARQDLAKNIQYF,TGCAGTGCTAGACAAGACCTAGCCAAAAACATTCAGTACTTC
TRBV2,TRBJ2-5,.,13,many,CASSWADKETQYF,TGTGCCAGCAGTTGGGCAGACAAAGAGACCCAGTACTTC
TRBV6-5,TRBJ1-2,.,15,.,CASSYSPDLRYGYTF,TGTGCCAGCAGTTACTCGCCGGATTTACGGTATGGCTACACCTTC
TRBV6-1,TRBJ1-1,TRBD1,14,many,CASSPRGLDTEAFF,TGTGCCAGCAGCCCCAGGGGGCTAGACACTGAAGCTTTCTTT
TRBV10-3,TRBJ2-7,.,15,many,CAISEKVLTTYEQYF,TGTGCCATCAGTGAGAAAGTACTGACGACCTACGAGCAGTACTTC
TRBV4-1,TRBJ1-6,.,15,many,CASSQGPSGDSPLHF,TGCGCCAGCAGCCAGGGCCCCTCCGGGGATTCACCCCTCCACTTT
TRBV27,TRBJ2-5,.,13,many,CASRKTGRETQYF,TGTGCCAGCAGAAAGACAGGGAGGGAGACCCAGTACTTC
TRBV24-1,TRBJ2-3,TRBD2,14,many,CATSAAGPSDTQYF,TGTGCCACCAGTGCAGCGGGACCCTCAGATACGCAGTATTTT
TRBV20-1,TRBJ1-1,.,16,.,CSARHPREHRNTEAFF,TGCAGTGCTAGGCACCCCCGGGAACATCGGAACACTGAAGCTTTCTTT
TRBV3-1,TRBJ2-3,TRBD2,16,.,CASSQGAGVRFDTQYF,TGTGCCAGCAGCCAGGGAGCGGGAGTGAGATTCGATACGCAGTATTTT
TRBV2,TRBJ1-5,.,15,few,CASTERPGYSGAQHF,TGTGCCAGCACTGAGAGGCCGGGGTACTCTGGTGCTCAGCATTTT
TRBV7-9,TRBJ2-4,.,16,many,CASSPFGGRAKNIQYF,TGTGCCAGCAGCCCCTTTGGAGGGAGAGCCAAAAACATTCAGTACTTC
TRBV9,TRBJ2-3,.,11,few,CASSVEDTQYF,TGTGCCAGCAGCGTGGAAGATACGCAGTATTTT
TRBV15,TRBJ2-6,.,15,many,CATSRTASVANVLTF,TGTGCCACCAGCCGAACGGCTTCTGTGGCCAACGTCCTGACTTTC
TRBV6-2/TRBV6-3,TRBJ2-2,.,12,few,CASSYRAGELFF,TGTGCCAGCAGTTACCGCGCCGGGGAGCTGTTTTTT
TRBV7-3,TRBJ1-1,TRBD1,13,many,CASSETGVTEAFF,TGTGCCAGCAGCGAAACAGGGGTCACTGAAGCTTTCTTT
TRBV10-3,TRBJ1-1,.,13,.,CAIRETANTEAFF,TGTGCCATCAGAGAGACAGCAAACACTGAAGCTTTCTTT
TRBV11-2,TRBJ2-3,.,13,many,CASSFWSTDTQYF,TGTGCCAGCAGCTTCTGGAGCACAGATACGCAGTATTTT
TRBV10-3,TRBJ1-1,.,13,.,CAISGGGGTGAFF,TGTGCCATCAGTGGCGGGGGCGGCACTGGAGCTTTCTTT
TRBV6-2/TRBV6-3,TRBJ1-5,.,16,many,CASSYGLTGGRQPQHF,TGTGCCAGCAGTTACGGACTTACCGGGGGAAGGCAGCCCCAGCATTTT
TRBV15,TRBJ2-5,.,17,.,CATSRESRDHAKETQYF,TGTGCCACCAGCAGAGAATCTCGGGACCACGCTAAAGAGACCCAGTACTTC
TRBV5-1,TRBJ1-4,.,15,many,CASRRSIGVDEKLFF,TGCGCCAGCAGGCGATCGATAGGGGTCGATGAAAAACTGTTTTTT
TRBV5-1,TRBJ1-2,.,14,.,CASSPGSMMGGYAF,TGCGCCAGCAGCCCGGGATCCATGATGGGTGGCTACGCCTTC
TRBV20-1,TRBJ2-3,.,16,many,CSARRVEGGHYDTQYF,TGCAGTGCTAGAAGGGTTGAGGGGGGCCACTATGATACGCAGTATTTT
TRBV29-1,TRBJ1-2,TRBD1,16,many,CSVEGDGRGLSYGYTF,TGCAGCGTTGAAGGGGACGGCAGGGGGCTCTCCTATGGCTACACCTTC
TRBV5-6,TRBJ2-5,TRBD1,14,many,CASSLGTGPETQYF,TGTGCCAGCAGCTTGGGGACAGGGCCAGAGACCCAGTACTTC
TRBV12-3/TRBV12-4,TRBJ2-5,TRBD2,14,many,CASTDGGGPETQYF,TGTGCCAGCACCGACGGGGGGGGCCCTGAGACCCAGTACTTC
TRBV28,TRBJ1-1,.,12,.,CASSSGQYEAFF,TGTGCCAGCAGTTCAGGACAGTATGAAGCTTTCTTT
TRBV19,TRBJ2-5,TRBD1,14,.,CASKTDRGSETQYF,TGTGCCAGTAAAACCGACAGGGGATCGGAGACCCAGTACTTC
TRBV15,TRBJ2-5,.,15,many,CATSRVGELQETQYF,TGTGCCACCAGCAGAGTTGGGGAACTCCAAGAGACCCAGTACTTC
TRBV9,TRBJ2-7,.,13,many,CASSDRAWGEQYF,TGTGCCAGCAGCGACAGGGCTTGGGGCGAGCAGTACTTC
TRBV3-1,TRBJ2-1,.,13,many,CASSQEAYNEQFF,TGTGCCAGCAGCCAAGAAGCCTACAATGAGCAGTTCTTC
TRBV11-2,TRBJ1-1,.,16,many,CASSLGRGGSNTEAFF,TGTGCCAGCAGCTTAGGCCGAGGAGGGTCGAACACTGAAGCTTTCTTT
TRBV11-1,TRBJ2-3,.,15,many,CASSERGAGANTQYF,TGTGCCAGCAGCGAAAGGGGAGCAGGGGCAAATACGCAGTATTTT
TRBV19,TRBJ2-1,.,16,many,CASAGDRRDYYNEQFF,TGTGCCAGTGCCGGGGACAGGAGGGACTACTACAATGAGCAGTTCTTC
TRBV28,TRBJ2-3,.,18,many,CASSLMGPRAGHTDTQYF,TGTGCCAGCAGTTTAATGGGCCCCAGGGCGGGGCACACAGATACGCAGTATTTT
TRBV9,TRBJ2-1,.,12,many,CASSTNYNEQFF,TGTGCCAGCAGCACTAATTACAATGAGCAGTTCTTC
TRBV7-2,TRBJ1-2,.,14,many,CASSLIGSGYGYTF,TGTGCCAGCAGCTTAATTGGTTCCGGCTATGGCTACACCTTC
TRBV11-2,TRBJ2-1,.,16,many,CASSGRRAGGGNEQFF,TGTGCCAGCAGCGGGAGGCGAGCGGGTGGGGGCAATGAGCAGTTCTTC
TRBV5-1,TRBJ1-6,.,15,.,CASSFSGDQGSPLHF,TGCGCCAGCAGCTTCTCCGGCGACCAAGGTTCACCCCTCCACTTT
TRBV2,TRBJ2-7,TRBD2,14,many,CASGWGAGSYEQYF,TGTGCCAGCGGGTGGGGAGCGGGGTCCTACGAGCAGTACTTC
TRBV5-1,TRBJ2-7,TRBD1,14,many,CASSFRDRDAEQYF,TGCGCCAGCAGCTTTCGGGACAGGGACGCCGAGCAGTACTTC
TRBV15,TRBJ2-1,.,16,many,CATARDPGTRRSEQFF,TGTGCCACCGCCAGGGACCCCGGGACAAGGAGGAGTGAGCAGTTCTTC
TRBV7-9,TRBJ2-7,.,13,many,CASSHGTSNEQYF,TGTGCCAGCAGCCACGGGACATCGAATGAGCAGTACTTC
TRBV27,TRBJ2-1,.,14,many,CASSSPPAGARQFF,TGTGCCAGCAGTTCTCCCCCCGCGGGGGCTCGGCAGTTCTTC
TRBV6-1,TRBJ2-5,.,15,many,CASSLSPILRETQYF,TGTGCCAGCAGCCTTAGCCCGATACTCAGAGAGACCCAGTACTTC
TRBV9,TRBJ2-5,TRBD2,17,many,CASSAGTSGDYQETQYF,TGTGCCAGCAGCGCGGGGACTAGCGGAGATTACCAAGAGACCCAGTACTTC
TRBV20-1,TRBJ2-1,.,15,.,CSARDYGVGYNEQFF,TGCAGTGCTAGAGACTACGGTGTCGGTTACAATGAGCAGTTCTTC
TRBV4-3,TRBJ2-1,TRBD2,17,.,CASSQGLAGGHRNEQFF,TGCGCCAGCAGCCAGGGACTAGCGGGAGGGCATAGAAATGAGCAGTTCTTC